The TCR beta chain described here comes from a study of primary melanoma T cells and metastatic recurrence (dated by TCRdb to 2020 to 2022). Looking at the study overall: The cohort comprised approximately 210 primary melanomas of stage T2 to T4, with thickness greater than 1 mm. The T-cell fraction measured by TCR beta sequencing was compared against progression-free survival as the clinical outcome. Histopathological grading of tumor-infiltrating lymphocytes was compared with the T-cell fraction derived from sequencing. The study examined whether T-cell fraction and T-cell repertoire clonality in primary melanoma tumors predicted patient outcome. Overall results and qualifications from the work: The authors framed an effective T-cell-mediated antitumor response in primary melanoma only as a suggestion, not a demonstrated mechanism. Progression-free survival prediction was reportedly improved more by adding T-cell fraction to tumor thickness than by adding any other histopathological variable. A T-cell fraction greater than 20% appeared to be protective whatever the ulceration status, mitotic rate or nodal disease. The tumor T-cell fraction reportedly predicted progression-free survival independently of thickness, ulceration, mitotic rate and age.

Library construction relied on the immunoSEQ multiplex PCR assay. Primary melanoma tumor tissue underwent high-throughput sequencing of the T-cell receptor beta chain. The original pipeline was this. Repertoire analyses included TCRB CDR3 sharing between samples and the distribution of insertions and deletions. The predictive value of the T-cell fraction was ranked against histopathological variables by a gradient-boosted model. The source is immuneACCESS, and TCRdb retained only in-frame sequences with V and J called. Part of the clones is not carried over; for the studies checked, unresolved V genes explain less than half of this, and the remainder is unexplained. V and J calls and clone size are those listed in that table; D and trimming were worked out from the DNA. The sample table holds over a hundred clones, of which roughly 73% were seen once. Of the sample, approximately 14% falls within the top ten clones.

The primary melanoma of each patient had been surgically resected and was considered potentially curable but at risk of metastatic recurrence. As concerns this clone: Its binding antigen is unknown. Base quality data are lacking; no much larger clone is found one base away.

Deletion took 2 bases off V and 4 bases off J, with a span of 14 bases between the germline ends. The cysteine opens and the phenylalanine closes a CDR3 of 15 amino acids. Of all the DNA, just the CDR3 is kept, 45 bases in frame from base 1. CDR1 LNHDA and CDR2 SQIVND are derived from the germline V gene (reference sequence). The sequencing input was melanoma tumor tissue. The source of this sequence is a human donor with melanoma. The chain employs TRBV19 and TRBJ1-2; the D segment cannot be called with confidence. The CDR3 region has the sequence CASSISSGPPYGYTF. The bases read TGTGCCAGTAGTATATCTTCAGGACCACCCTATGGCTACACCTTC.